The 16 T cell receptor beta chains presented below share a single source sample, sequenced in a study of cytomegalovirus exposure and HLA in healthy donors. Amplification used 60 Vbeta primers and 13 Jbeta primers. Some clones are missing from TCRdb's copy, which holds only in-frame ones; the method was immunoSEQ multiplex PCR. Of about 160,000 clones listed, about 83% are singletons. The source material was PBMCs. All receptors come from a young woman in good health and CMV-seronegative.

The chain joins TRBV27 to TRBJ2-3, with 9 bases matching TRBD2. Germline CDR1 and CDR2: MNHEY and SMNVEV (reference sequence). The CDR3 extends over 16 amino acids. Trimming cost V 4 bases and J 7 bases; bases outside gene matches: 12. The chain's CDR3 is CASSSRASGTGNTQYF. As DNA, the CDR3 is TGTGCCAGCAGTTCCCGGGCTAGCGGGACGGGAAATACGCAGTATTTT.

This clone has only one observation. V usage is TRBV10-1 and J usage is TRBJ2-7, with D possibly being TRBD2 (6 bases). This CDR3 spans 12 amino acids. V was pared by 8 bases and J by 6 bases, with 14 bases between. Germline V gene lookup returns CDR1 WNHNN and CDR2 SYGVQD (reference sequence). The CDR3 sequence: CASAASGVEQYF. CDR3 DNA sequence: TGCGCCAGCGCGGCGTCGGGAGTCGAGCAGTACTTC.

The chain links TRBV6-6 to TRBJ2-3, with 7 bases lining up with TRBD2. Germline lookup yields CDR1 MNHNY and CDR2 SVGAGI (reference sequence). The CDR3 consists of 15 residues. The V segment lost 8 bases and the J segment 0 bases; nucleotides outside the gene matches: 8. CDR3 loop: CASQRDLPSTDTQYF. The CDR3 DNA reads as TGTGCCAGCCAGCGGGACCTCCCTAGCACAGATACGCAGTATTTT.

This rearrangement joins TRBV5-6 to TRBJ2-5; 7 nucleotides agree with TRBD1. There are 16 residues in the CDR3. With 4 bases clipped from V and 2 bases from J, the junction kept 11 bases outside the gene matches. Germline CDR1 reads SGHDT; CDR2 reads YYEEEE. The CDR3 protein is CASSQAVTGIQETQYF. In DNA, the CDR3 is TGTGCCAGCAGCCAAGCCGTGACAGGGATACAAGAGACCCAGTACTTC.

J is TRBJ2-3 and V is TRBV6-4, with TRBD1 as a possible D gene (6 bases). Trimming pared 8 bases from V and 2 bases from J, leaving 17 bases between. This CDR3 contains 15 residues. Per the germline V gene, CDR1 is MRHNA and CDR2 is SNTAGT. CDR3 protein: CASGTTGSITDTQYF. The CDR3 DNA sequence: TGTGCCAGCGGGACAACAGGGTCCATCACAGATACGCAGTATTTT.

This rearrangement joins TRBV5-6 to TRBJ2-3; 8 bases are shared with TRBD1. CDR1 and CDR2 from the germline V gene are SGHDT and YYEEEE. This CDR3 has 16 residues. The ends lost 3 bases at V and 2 bases at J; junction bases unmatched: 8. CDR3 sequence reads: CASSSDRGRPTDTQYF. The CDR3 nucleotides are TGTGCCAGCAGCTCCGACAGGGGACGGCCCACAGATACGCAGTATTTT.

This rearrangement joins TRBV5-4 to TRBJ1-1, with 7 positions matching TRBD1. The germline V gene has CDR1 SGHNT and CDR2 YYREEE (reference sequence). The trim removed 4 bases at V and 0 bases at J, leaving 6 bases unmatched. This CDR3 has 15 residues. Here the CDR3 DNA reads TGTGCCAGCAGCACACCGACAGGGATGAACACTGAAGCTTTCTTT. This translates into CASSTPTGMNTEAFF.

The table lists this clone with a count of one. The chain employs TRBV7-8 and TRBJ2-5, with D uncertain. V was shortened by 1 base and J by 3 bases, with 12 bases between the two germline ends. Germline V gives CDR1 SGHVS, CDR2 FQNEAQ. The CDR3 extends over 15 amino acids. Here the CDR3 reads CASSLGGRREETQYF. In DNA form, the CDR3 reads TGTGCCAGCAGCTTAGGAGGCCGGCGTGAAGAGACCCAGTACTTC. The full variable domain, with the rest looked up from reference TRBV7-8 and TRBJ2-5, is GAGVSQSPRYKVAKRGQDVALRCDPISGHVSLFWYQQALGQGPEFLTYFQNEAQLDKSGLPSDRFFAERPEGSVSTLKIQRTQQEDSAVYLCASSLGGRREETQYFGPGTRLLVL.

The chain uses TRBV18 and TRBJ1-1; 9 positions match TRBD1. The CDR3 has 13 amino acids. The V segment lost 4 bases and the J segment 3 bases; nucleotides outside the gene matches: 0. Germline V gene data show CDR1 as KGHSH and CDR2 as LQKENI. CDR3 protein: CASSRDRDTEAFF. In DNA form, the CDR3 reads TGTGCCAGCTCACGGGACAGGGACACTGAAGCTTTCTTT. Filled out from reference TRBV18 and TRBJ1-1, the complete variable domain reads NAGVMQNPRHLVRRRGQEARLRCSPMKGHSHVYWYRQLPEEGLKFMVYLQKENIIDESGMPKERFSAEFPKEGPSILRIQQVVRGDSAAYFCASSRDRDTEAFFGQGTRLTVV.

The CDR3 protein is CAGGTGGVFYGYTF. As DNA, the CDR3 is TGTGCCGGGGGGACAGGGGGGGTTTTCTATGGCTACACCTTC. J is TRBJ1-2 and V is TRBV6-1, with TRBD1 matching over 11 bases. Losses at the gene ends were 11 bases for V and 4 bases for J; bases not matched to a gene: 9. Germline assignment: CDR1 MNHNS and CDR2 SASEGT. The CDR3 spans 14 residues.

This chain joins TRBV5-1 and TRBJ2-5; TRBD1 aligns across 10 bases. CDR1 SGHRS and CDR2 YFSETQ come from the germline V gene. The J segment lost 5 bases and the V segment lost 4 bases, leaving 5 bases of the junction unmatched. There are 14 residues in the CDR3. CDR3 protein: CASSPPTGGETQYF. Written as DNA, the CDR3 is TGCGCCAGCAGCCCACCGACAGGGGGCGAGACCCAGTACTTC.

V is TRBV13 and J is TRBJ1-5; 7 bases are shared with TRBD1. This CDR3 is 13 amino acids long. Germline assignment: CDR1 PRHDT and CDR2 FYEKMQ (reference sequence). V shed 5 bases, J shed 5 bases, and the junction held 3 bases outside the gene matches. For the CDR3, the DNA is TGTGCCAGCAGCGTCGACAGGGATCAGCCCCAGCATTTT. Translation gives CASSVDRDQPQHF. Using reference TRBV13 and TRBJ1-5 for the parts outside the CDR3, the full variable domain is AAGVIQSPRHLIKEKRETATLKCYPIPRHDTVYWYQQGPGQDPQFLISFYEKMQSDKGSIPDRFSAQQFSDYHSELNMSSLELGDSALYFCASSVDRDQPQHFGDGTRLSIL.

The chain couples TRBV10-2 to TRBJ1-2; TRBD1 aligns across 10 bases. The CDR3 has 15 amino acids. The V gene's germline CDR1 is WSHSY and CDR2 SAAADI. Unmatched junction bases numbered 4, after V lost 3 bases and J lost 3 bases. The CDR3 loop reads CASSEDRGRDYGYTF. Here the CDR3 DNA reads TGCGCCAGCAGTGAAGACAGGGGGCGTGACTATGGCTACACCTTC.

This sequence joins TRBV6-6 and TRBJ2-2; maybe TRBD2 (6 bases). The CDR3 is made up of 16 amino acids. Germline assignment: CDR1 MNHNY and CDR2 SVGAGI (reference sequence). The V gene lost 5 bases and the J gene lost 8 bases, with 21 bases spanning the gap. The CDR3 reads CASSLQLGEVPGELFF. As DNA, the CDR3 is TGTGCCAGCAGTCTCCAGTTGGGGGAGGTTCCAGGGGAGCTGTTTTTT.

This chain joins TRBV5-1 and TRBJ2-1; 11 bases fit TRBD2. The CDR3 length is 16 residues. J gave up 8 bases and V 3 bases, and 10 bases lay outside the gene matches. The germline gives CDR1 SGHRS, CDR2 YFSETQ. The CDR3 sequence: CASSYPTSGTSHEQFF. The CDR3 DNA follows: TGCGCCAGCAGCTACCCGACTAGCGGGACTTCCCATGAGCAGTTCTTC.

This chain uses TRBV21-1 with TRBJ2-7; the DNA was not used to check the table's D call, TRBD1. TRBV21-1 is a known pseudogene. The CDR3 contains 16 residues. In DNA form, the CDR3 reads TGTGCCAGCAGCAAAGGTTTGCCAGGGGCGACCTACGAGCAGTACTTC. Translating it yields CASSKGLPGATYEQYF.